This TCR beta chain was sequenced during a study of shared clonotypes between healthy human individuals. Overall study: CD4 naive and memory got three plates each, CD8 naive two, CD8 memory one.

Only in-frame clones appear in the TCRdb table, and some are missing; sequencing was by immunoSEQ multiplex PCR. This sample carries about 1.1 million clones, roughly 80% of them seen once, and the ten largest clones take more than 0.85%. Researchers partitioned CD4+ cells into CD45RA+ naive and CD45RA-negative memory subsets. V shed 2 bases, J shed 7 bases, and the junction held 2 bases outside the gene matches. This CDR3 is built from 14 residues. Per the germline V gene, CDR1 is SGHDT and CDR2 is YYEEEE. This TCR was recovered from a young man in good health. Some clones in this sample may be carry-over from other donors' samples. Sequencing input: memory CD4+ T cells from PBMCs. Noted subset: CD45RA-negative fraction. The V gene is TRBV5-6, the J gene TRBJ2-2; 10 positions agree with TRBD1. The CDR3 here is CASSFGTGDGELFF. The CDR3 DNA reads as TGTGCCAGCAGCTTTGGGACAGGGGACGGGGAGCTGTTTTTT.